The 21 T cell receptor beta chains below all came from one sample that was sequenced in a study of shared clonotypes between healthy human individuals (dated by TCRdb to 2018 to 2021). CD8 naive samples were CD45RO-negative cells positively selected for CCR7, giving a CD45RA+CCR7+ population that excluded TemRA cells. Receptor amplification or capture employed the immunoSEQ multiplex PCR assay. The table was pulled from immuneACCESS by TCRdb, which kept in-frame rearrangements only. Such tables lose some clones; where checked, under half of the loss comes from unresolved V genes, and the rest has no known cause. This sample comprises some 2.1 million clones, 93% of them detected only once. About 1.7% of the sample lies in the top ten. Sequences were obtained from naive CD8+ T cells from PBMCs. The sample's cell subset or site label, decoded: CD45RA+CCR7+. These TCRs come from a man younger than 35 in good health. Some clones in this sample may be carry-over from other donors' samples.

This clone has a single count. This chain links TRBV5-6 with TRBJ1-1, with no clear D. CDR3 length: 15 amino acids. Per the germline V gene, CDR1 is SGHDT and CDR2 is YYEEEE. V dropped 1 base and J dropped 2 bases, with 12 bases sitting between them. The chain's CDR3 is CASSLWAVFNTEAFF. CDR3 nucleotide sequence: TGTGCCAGCAGCTTGTGGGCCGTATTTAACACTGAAGCTTTCTTT.

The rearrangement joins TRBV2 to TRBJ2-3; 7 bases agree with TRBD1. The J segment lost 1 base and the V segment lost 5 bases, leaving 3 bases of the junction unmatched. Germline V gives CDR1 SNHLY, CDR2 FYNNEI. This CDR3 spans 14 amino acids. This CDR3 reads CASSSGTGTDTQYF. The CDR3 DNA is TGTGCCAGCAGTTCCGGGACAGGCACAGATACGCAGTATTTT.

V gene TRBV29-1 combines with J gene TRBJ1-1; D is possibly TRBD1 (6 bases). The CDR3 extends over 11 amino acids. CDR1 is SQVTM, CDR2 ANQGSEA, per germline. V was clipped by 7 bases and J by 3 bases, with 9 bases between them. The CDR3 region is CSGGGHTEAFF. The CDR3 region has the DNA TGCAGCGGTGGGGGGCACACTGAAGCTTTCTTT.

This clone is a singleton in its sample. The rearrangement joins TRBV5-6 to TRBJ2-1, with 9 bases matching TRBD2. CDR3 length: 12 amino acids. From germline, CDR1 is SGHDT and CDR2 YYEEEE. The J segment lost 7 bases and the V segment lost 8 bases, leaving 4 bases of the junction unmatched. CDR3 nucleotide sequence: TGTGCCAGTCTCAGCGGGAGGAATGAGCAGTTCTTC. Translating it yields CASLSGRNEQFF.

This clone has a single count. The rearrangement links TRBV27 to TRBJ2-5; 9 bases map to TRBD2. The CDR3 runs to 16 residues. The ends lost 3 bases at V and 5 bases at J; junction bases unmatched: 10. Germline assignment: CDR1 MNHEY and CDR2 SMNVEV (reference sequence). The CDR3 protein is CASSFSHAGGEETQYF. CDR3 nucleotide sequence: TGTGCCAGCAGTTTTTCTCACGCGGGAGGGGAGGAGACCCAGTACTTC.

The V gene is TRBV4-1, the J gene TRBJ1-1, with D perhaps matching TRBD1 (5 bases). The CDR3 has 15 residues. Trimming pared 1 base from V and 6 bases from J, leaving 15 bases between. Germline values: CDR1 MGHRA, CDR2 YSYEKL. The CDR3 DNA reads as TGCGCCAGCAGCCAAGTGGGTCAGGGAACATCTGAAGCTTTCTTT. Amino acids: CASSQVGQGTSEAFF.

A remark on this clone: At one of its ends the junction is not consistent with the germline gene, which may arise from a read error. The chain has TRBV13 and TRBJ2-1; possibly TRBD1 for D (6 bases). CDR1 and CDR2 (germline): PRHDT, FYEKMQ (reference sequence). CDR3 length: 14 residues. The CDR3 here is CASSARDTYDEQFF. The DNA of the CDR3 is TGTGCCAGCAGCGCCCGGGACACCTACGATGAGCAGTTCTTC.

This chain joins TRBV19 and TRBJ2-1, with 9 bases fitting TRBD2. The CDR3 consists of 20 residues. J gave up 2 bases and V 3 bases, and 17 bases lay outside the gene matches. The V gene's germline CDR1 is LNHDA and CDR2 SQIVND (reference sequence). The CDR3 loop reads CASSMLTVAGGPDPYNEQFF. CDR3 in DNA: TGTGCCAGTAGTATGCTCACCGTGGCGGGAGGGCCTGACCCCTACAATGAGCAGTTCTTC.

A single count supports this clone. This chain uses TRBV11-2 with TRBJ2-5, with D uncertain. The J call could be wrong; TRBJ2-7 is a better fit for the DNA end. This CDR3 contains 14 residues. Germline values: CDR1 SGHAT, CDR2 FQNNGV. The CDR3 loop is CASSLVANSYEQYF. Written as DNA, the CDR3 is TGTGCCAGCAGCTTAGTTGCCAACTCCTACGAGCAGTACTTC.

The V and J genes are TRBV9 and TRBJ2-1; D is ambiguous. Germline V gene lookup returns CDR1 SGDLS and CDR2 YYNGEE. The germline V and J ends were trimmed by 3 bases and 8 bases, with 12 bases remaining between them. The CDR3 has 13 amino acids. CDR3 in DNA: TGTGCCAGCAGCGGGAACGTAGTGTATGAGCAGTTCTTC. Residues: CASSGNVVYEQFF.

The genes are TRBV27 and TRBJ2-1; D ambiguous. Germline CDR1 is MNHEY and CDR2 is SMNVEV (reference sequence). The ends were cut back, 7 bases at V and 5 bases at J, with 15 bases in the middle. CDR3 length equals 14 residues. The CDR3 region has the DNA TGTGCCAGCAACCCCGCAGGTCGCAACAATGAGCAGTTCTTC. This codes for CASNPAGRNNEQFF.

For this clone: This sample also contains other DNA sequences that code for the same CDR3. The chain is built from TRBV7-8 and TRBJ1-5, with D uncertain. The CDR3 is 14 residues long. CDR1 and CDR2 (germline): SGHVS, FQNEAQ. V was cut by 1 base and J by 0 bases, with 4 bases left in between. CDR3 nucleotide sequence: TGTGCCAGCAGCTTAGTGGATAGCAATCAGCCCCAGCATTTT. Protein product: CASSLVDSNQPQHF.

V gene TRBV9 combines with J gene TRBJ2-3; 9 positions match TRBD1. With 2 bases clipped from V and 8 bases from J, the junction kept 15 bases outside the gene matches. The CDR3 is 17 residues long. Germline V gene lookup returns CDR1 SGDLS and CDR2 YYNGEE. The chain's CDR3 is CASSVLPGQGGGGTQYF. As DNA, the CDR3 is TGTGCCAGCAGCGTCCTCCCGGGACAGGGAGGTGGAGGTACGCAGTATTTT. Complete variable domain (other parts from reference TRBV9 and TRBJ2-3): DSGVTQTPKHLITATGQRVTLRCSPRSGDLSVYWYQQSLDQGLQFLIQYYNGEERAKGNILERFSAQQFPDLHSELNLSSLELGDSALYFCASSVLPGQGGGGTQYFGPGTRLTVL.

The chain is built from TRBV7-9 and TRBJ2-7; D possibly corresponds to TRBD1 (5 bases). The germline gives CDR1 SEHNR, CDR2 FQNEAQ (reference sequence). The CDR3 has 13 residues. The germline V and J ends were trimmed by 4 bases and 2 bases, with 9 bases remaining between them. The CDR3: CASSSVGPYEQYF. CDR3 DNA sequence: TGTGCCAGCAGCTCAGTGGGGCCCTACGAGCAGTACTTC. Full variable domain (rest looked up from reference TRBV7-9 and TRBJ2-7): DTGVSQNPRHKITKRGQNVTFRCDPISEHNRLYWYRQTLGQGPEFLTYFQNEAQLEKSRLLSDRFSAERPKGSFSTLEIQRTEQGDSAMYLCASSSVGPYEQYFGPGTRLTVT.

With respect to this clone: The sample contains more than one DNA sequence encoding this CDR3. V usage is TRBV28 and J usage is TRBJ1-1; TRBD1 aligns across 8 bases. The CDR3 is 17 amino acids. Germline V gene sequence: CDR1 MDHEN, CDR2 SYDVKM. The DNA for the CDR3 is TGTGCTAGTCTGATCCTCAGGGGGCAAGGCGTGAACACTGAAGCTTTCTTT. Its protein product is CASLILRGQGVNTEAFF.

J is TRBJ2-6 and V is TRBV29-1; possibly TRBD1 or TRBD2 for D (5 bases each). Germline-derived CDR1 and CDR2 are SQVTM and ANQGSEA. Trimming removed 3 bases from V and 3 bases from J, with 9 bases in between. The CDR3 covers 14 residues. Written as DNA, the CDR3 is TGCAGCGTTGACGTGGGACGTGGGGCCAACGTCCTGACTTTC. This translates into CSVDVGRGANVLTF.

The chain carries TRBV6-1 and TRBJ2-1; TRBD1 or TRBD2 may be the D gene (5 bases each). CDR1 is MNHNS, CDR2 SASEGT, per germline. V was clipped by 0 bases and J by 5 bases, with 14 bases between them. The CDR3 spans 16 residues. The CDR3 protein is CASSEARAGIDNEQFF. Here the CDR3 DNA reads TGTGCCAGCAGTGAAGCGAGGGCAGGGATTGACAATGAGCAGTTCTTC.

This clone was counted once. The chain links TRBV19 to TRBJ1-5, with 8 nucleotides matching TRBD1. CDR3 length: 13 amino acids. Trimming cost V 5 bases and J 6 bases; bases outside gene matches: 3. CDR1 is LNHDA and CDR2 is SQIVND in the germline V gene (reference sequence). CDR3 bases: TGTGCCAGTAGTGGACAGGGACCTCAGCCCCAGCATTTT. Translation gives CASSGQGPQPQHF.

For the CDR3, the DNA is TGCGCCAGCATCCGGGCGGGAGAAAATGAGCAGTTCTTC. Encoded protein: CASIRAGENEQFF. The rearrangement joins TRBV10-2 to TRBJ2-1; 7 bases align to TRBD2. Germline loops: CDR1 WSHSY, CDR2 SAAADI. This CDR3 has 13 amino acids. The V and J ends lost 7 bases and 7 bases, in that order; junction bases with no gene match: 7.

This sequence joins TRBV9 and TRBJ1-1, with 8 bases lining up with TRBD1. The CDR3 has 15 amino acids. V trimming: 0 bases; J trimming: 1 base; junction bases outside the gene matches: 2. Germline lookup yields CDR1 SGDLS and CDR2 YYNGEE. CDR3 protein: CASSVGTGTNTEAFF. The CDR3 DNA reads TGTGCCAGCAGCGTAGGGACAGGGACGAACACTGAAGCTTTCTTT.

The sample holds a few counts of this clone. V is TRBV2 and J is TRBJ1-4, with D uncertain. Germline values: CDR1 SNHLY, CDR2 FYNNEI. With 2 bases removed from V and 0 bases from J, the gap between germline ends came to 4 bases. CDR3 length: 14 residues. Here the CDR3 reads CASSEIATNEKLFF. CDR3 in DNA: TGTGCCAGCAGTGAAATTGCAACTAATGAAAAACTGTTTTTT.